This paragraph covers one T cell receptor (beta chain) sequence. The CDR3 sequence is 15 residues long. The germline gives CDR1 LNHDA, CDR2 SQIVND (reference sequence). Trimming at V came to 4 bases and at J to 5 bases, leaving 7 bases not matched to a gene. This entry is derived from a study of T cell responses to AZD1222 COVID-19 vaccine. TCRdb keeps only in-frame clones here, not all; method: immunoSEQ multiplex PCR. The table has 60,000 to 85,000 clones, roughly 91% seen once. The rearrangement uses TRBV19 and TRBJ1-4; 7 bases are a match to TRBD1. Sequenced material: peripheral blood, taken 28 days after the second dose of the MenACWY control vaccine. The TCR was taken from an adult who received the MenACWY meningococcal vaccine as a control. This CDR3 is CASSRRQGGNEKLFF. The DNA of the CDR3 is TGTGCCAGTAGTAGAAGACAGGGAGGAAATGAAAAACTGTTTTTT.